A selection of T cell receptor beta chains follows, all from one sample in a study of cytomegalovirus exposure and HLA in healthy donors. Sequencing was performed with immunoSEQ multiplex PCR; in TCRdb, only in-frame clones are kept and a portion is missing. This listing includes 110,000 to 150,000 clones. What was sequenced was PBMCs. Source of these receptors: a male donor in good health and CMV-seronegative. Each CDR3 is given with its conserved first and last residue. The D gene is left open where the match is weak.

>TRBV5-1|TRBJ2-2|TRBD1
TGCGCCAGCAGCTTTACCGGGACAGCCGACACCGGGGAGCTGTTTTTT
CASSFTGTADTGELFF
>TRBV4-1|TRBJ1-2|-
TGCGCCAGCAGCCAAGATCGTTCCGGGGGAGCTGGCTACACCTTC
CASSQDRSGGAGYTF
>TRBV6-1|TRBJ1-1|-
TGTGCCAGCAGTGTTGATAGGAACAGGATGAACACTGAAGCTTTCTTT
CASSVDRNRMNTEAFF
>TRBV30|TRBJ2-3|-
TGTGCCTGGAGTGTACGGGGGACAGTTAAAGATACGCAGTATTTT
CAWSVRGTVKDTQYF
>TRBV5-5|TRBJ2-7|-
TGTGCCAGCAGCCCACTACCCACAGGGTACGAGCAGTACTTC
CASSPLPTGYEQYF
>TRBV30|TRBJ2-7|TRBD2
TGTGCCTGGAGTCCCTTGTCTAGCGGGAGGGTCAACGAGCAGTACTTC
CAWSPLSSGRVNEQYF
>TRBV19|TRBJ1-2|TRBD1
TGTGCCAGTAGTAACGGACAGGGCGGGTTCGGGAGGGGCTACACCTTC
CASSNGQGGFGRGYTF
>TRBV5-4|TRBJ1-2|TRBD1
TGTGCCAGCAGCCACCCGGACAGGGGAGCGGGAGGCTACACCTTC
CASSHPDRGAGGYTF
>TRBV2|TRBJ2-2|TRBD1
TGTGCCAGCAGTGGACAGGGCCACGGGGAGCTGTTTTTT
CASSGQGHGELFF
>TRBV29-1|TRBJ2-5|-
TGCAGCGCCTTGGGACTCCGGGGCGAGACCCAGTACTTC
CSALGLRGETQYF
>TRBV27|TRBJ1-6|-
TGTGCCAGCAGTTTATTACCAGCGGACAGCTCCTATAATTCACCCCTCCACTTT
CASSLLPADSSYNSPLHF
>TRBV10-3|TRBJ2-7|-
TGTGCCATCAGTGAGTCAACAGGCTCCTACGAGCAGTACTTC
CAISESTGSYEQYF
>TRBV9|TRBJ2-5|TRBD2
TGTGCCAGCAGCGTAGGTCCTAGCGGGGGAGAGACCCAGTACTTC
CASSVGPSGGETQYF
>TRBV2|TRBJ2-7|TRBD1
TGTGCCAGCAGTGAAGAGTGGACAGGGGGCGAGCAGTACTTC
CASSEEWTGGEQYF
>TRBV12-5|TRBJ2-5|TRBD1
TGTGCTAGTGGTTTGGAGAGGACAGGGAACGAGACCCAGTACTTC
CASGLERTGNETQYF